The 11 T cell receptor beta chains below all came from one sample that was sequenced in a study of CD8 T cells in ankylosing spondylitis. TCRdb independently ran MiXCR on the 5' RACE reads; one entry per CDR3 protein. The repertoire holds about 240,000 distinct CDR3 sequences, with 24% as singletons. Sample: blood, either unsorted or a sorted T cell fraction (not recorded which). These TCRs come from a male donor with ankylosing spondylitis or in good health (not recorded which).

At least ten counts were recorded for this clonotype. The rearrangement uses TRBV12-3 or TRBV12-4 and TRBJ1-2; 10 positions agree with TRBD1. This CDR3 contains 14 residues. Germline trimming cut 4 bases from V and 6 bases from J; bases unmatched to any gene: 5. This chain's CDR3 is CASSWGTGDNGYTF. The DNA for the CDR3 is TGTGCCAGCAGTTGGGGGACAGGGGATAATGGCTACACCTTC.

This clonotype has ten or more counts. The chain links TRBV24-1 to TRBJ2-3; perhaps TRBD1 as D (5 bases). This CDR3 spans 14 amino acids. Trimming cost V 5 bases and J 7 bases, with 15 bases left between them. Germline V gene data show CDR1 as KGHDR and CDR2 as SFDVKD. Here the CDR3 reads CATSAGYPLNTQYF. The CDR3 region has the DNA TGTGCCACCAGTGCAGGGTACCCTCTAAATACGCAGTATTTT.

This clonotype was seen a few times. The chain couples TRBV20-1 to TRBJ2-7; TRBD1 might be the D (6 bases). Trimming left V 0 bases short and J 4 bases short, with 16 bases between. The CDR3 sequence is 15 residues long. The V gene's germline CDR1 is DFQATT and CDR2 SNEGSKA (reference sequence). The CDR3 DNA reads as TGCAGTGCTAGAGATCTGGGGGCACATAAATACGAGCAGTACTTC. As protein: CSARDLGAHKYEQYF.

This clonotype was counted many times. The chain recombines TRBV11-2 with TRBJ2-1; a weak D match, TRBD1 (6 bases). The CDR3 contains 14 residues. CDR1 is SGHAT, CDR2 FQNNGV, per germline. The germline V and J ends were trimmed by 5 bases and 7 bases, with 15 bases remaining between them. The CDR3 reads CASSPYRVSNEQFF. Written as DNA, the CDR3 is TGTGCCAGCAGCCCCTACAGGGTCAGTAATGAGCAGTTCTTC.

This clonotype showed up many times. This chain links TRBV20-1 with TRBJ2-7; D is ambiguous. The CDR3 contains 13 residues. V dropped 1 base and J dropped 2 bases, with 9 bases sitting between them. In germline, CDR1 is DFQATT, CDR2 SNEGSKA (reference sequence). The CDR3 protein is CSARAGGAYEQYF. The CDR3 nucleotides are TGCAGTGCTAGAGCTGGCGGAGCCTACGAGCAGTACTTC.

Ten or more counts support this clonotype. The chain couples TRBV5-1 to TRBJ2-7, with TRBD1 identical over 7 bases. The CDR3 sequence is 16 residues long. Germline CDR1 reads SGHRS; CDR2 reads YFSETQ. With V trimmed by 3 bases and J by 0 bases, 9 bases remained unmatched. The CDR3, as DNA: TGCGCCAGCAGCTACCGGGACAGCGAAACCTCCTACGAGCAGTACTTC. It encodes CASSYRDSETSYEQYF.

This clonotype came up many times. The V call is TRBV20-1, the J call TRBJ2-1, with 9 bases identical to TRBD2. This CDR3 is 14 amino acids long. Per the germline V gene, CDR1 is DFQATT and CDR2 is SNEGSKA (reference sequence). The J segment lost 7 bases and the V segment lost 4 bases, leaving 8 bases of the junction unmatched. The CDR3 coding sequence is TGCAGTGCTATTGGCGGGGGGGCTAGAAATGAGCAGTTCTTC. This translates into CSAIGGGARNEQFF.

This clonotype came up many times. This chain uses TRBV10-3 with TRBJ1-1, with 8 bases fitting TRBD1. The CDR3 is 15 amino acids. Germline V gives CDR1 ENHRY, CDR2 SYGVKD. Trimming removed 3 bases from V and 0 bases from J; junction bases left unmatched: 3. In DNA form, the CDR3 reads TGTGCCATCAGTGATAGGACAGGGCTGAACACTGAAGCTTTCTTT. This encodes CAISDRTGLNTEAFF.

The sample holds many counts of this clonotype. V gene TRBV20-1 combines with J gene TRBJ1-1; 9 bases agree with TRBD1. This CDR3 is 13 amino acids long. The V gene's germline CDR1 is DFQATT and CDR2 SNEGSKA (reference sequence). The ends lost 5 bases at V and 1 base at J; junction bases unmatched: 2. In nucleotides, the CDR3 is TGCAGTGCTTTGGGACAGGGGAACACTGAAGCTTTCTTT. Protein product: CSALGQGNTEAFF.

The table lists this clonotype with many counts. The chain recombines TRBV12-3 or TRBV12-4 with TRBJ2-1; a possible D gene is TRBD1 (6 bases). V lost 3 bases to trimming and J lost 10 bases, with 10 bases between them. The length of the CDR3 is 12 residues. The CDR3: CASSFRDTEQFF. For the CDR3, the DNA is TGTGCCAGCAGTTTCCGGGACACCGAGCAGTTCTTC.

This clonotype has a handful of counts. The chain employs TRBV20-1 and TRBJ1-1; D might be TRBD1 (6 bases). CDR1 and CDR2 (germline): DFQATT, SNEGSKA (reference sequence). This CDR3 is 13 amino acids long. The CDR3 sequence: CSGQSPLVTEAFF. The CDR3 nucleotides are TGCAGCGGACAGTCCCCTCTAGTCACTGAAGCTTTCTTT.